These T cell receptor beta chains were read from a single sample in a study of shared clonotypes between healthy human individuals. Here immunoSEQ multiplex PCR was the method, and the copy in TCRdb shows in-frame clones only, minus some. The sample lists hundreds of thousands of clones; roughly 83% were seen once. Sequencing was performed on PBMCs. These TCRs come from a woman in her forties in good health. Some clones in this sample may be carry-over from other donors' samples. Each CDR3 is given without its conserved first and last residue. Not all rows give a size; the values are once, few, many and, for expanded clones, a class.

V,size,J,CDR3
TRBV5-1,NA,TRBJ2-1,ASSLFIGGANGEQF
TRBV30,NA,TRBJ2-3,ARSATTDTQY
TRBV7-2,NA,TRBJ1-4,ASSLVGTDGEKLF
TRBV9,NA,TRBJ1-5,ASSVAGGNQPQH
TRBV5-5,NA,TRBJ2-7,ASSLVGVSAYEQY
TRBV10-3,NA,TRBJ1-2,AISESYYGYT
TRBV6-1,NA,TRBJ1-1,ASSAGTGQNTEAF
TRBV4-1,NA,TRBJ2-3,ASSPRGDTGADTQY
TRBV5-6,NA,TRBJ2-7,ASSSPGLAYEQY
TRBV15,NA,TRBJ1-3,ATSRVRAGGLPGNTIY
TRBV10-3,NA,TRBJ2-3,AISVPGLAGTDTQY
TRBV6-5,NA,TRBJ1-1,ASSYFEGTEAF
TRBV7-8,NA,TRBJ2-7,ASSFNRGEQY
TRBV7-2,NA,TRBJ2-3,ASSLRLAGGRGTQY
TRBV2,NA,TRBJ1-5,ASTGQGSQPQH
TRBV7-8,NA,TRBJ1-3,ASSRDISGNTIY
TRBV7-7,NA,TRBJ2-2,ASSSTVAGGTGELF
TRBV7-9,many,TRBJ1-1,ASSLRRALGAEAF
TRBV10-2,many,TRBJ1-5,ASSDLTRRGNQPQH
TRBV5-1,few,TRBJ1-1,ASSYSKGLGTEAF
TRBV6-6,NA,TRBJ2-1,ASSYDLAGGNEQF
TRBV7-9,NA,TRBJ1-2,ASSDNGGRGYT
TRBV7-2,NA,TRBJ1-4,ASSSFVGREKLF
TRBV28,NA,TRBJ1-5,ASIETGTGIFSNQPQH
TRBV28,NA,TRBJ1-5,ASTLGGAGNQPQH
TRBV2,few,TRBJ2-7,ASRPGQGSYEQY
TRBV5-1,once,TRBJ1-1,ASSLGGQDSGV
TRBV6-6,few,TRBJ2-2,ASNEGGVVGELF
TRBV19,NA,TRBJ1-5,ASSPVVGANQPQH
TRBV19,few,TRBJ2-1,ASSFTTNSYNEQF
TRBV18,NA,TRBJ2-7,ASSQGTGAYEQY
TRBV4-1,NA,TRBJ1-5,ASSQGTGYQPQH
TRBV6-4,NA,TRBJ2-2,ASSDSPGLVRGAV
TRBV6-5,NA,TRBJ2-7,ASSYAGQYLNEQY
TRBV7-2,NA,TRBJ1-1,ASSFGGGEAF
TRBV19,NA,TRBJ1-2,ASRRGYGGTFRGYT
TRBV7-2,NA,TRBJ2-7,ASTQDRGPEQY
TRBV5-4,NA,TRBJ1-2,ASSSMDLIQGSGYGYT
TRBV11-2,many,TRBJ2-1,ASSVTGGIRNEQF
TRBV18,NA,TRBJ1-1,ASSPRSDPTEAF
TRBV7-2,NA,TRBJ2-7,ASSRLAGGPGEQY
TRBV9,NA,TRBJ2-3,ASSVGASGSIADTQY
TRBV15,once,TRBJ2-7,ATSRGLAGDSEQY
TRBV7-9,NA,TRBJ1-4,ASSFGSEKLF
TRBV10-1,NA,TRBJ2-7,ATDKTSYEQY
TRBV2,NA,TRBJ2-3,ASRTSVDTQY